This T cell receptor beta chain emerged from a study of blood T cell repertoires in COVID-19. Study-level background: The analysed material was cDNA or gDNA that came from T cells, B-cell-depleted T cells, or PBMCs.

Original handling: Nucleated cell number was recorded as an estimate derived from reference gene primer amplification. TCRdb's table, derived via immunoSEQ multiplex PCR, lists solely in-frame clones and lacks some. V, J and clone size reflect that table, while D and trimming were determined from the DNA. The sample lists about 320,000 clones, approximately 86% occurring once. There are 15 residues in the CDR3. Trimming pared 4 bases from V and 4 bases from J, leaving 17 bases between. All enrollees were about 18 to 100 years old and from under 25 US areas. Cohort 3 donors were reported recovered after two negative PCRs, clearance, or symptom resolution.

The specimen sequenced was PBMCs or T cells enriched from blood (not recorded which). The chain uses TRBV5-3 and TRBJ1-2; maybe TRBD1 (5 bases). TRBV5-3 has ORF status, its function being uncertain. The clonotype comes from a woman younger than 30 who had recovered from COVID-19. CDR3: CARSPGGRDGYGYTF. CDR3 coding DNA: TGTGCCAGAAGCCCGGGGGGTCGGGATGGCTATGGCTACACCTTC.